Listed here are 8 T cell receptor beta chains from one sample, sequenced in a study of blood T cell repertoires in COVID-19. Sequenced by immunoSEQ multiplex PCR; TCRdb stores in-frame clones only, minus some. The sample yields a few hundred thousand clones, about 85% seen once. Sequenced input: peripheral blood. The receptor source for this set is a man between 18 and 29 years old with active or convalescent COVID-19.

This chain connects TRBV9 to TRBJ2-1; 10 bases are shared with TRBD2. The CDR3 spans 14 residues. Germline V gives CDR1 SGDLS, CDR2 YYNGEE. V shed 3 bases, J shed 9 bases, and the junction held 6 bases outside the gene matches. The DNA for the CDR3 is TGTGCCAGCAGCGACGACCTAGCGGGAGTTGAGCAGTTCTTC. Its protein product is CASSDDLAGVEQFF.

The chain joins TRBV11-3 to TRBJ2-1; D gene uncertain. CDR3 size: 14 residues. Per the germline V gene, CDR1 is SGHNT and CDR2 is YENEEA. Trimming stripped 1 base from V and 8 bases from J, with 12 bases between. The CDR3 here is CASSLVGSSHEQFF. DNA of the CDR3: TGTGCCAGCAGCTTAGTCGGTTCTTCTCATGAGCAGTTCTTC.

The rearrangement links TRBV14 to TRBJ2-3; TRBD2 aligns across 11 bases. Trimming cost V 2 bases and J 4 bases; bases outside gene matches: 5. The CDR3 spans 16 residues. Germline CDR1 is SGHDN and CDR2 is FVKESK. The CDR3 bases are TGTGCCAGCAGCCAACGACTAGCGGGACTCGCAGATACGCAGTATTTT. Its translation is CASSQRLAGLADTQYF.

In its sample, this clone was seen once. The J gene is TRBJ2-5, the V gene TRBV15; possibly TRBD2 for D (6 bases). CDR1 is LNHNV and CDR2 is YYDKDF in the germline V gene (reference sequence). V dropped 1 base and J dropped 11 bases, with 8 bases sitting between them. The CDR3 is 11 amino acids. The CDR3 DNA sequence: TGTGCCACCAGCAGAGCGGGAGAGCAGTACTTC. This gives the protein CATSRAGEQYF.

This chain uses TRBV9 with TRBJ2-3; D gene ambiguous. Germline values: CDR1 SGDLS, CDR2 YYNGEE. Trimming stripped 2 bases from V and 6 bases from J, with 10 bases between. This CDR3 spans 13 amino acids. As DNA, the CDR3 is TGTGCCAGCAGCGTCTCTAGGTCTGATACGCAGTATTTT. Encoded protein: CASSVSRSDTQYF.

The CDR3: CASSLASGQLLHF. The CDR3 DNA is TGTGCCAGCAGCTTAGCGTCGGGTCAGCTCCTCCACTTT. V usage is TRBV7-8 and J usage is TRBJ1-6, with D unclear. The CDR3 runs 13 residues. CDR1 and CDR2 (germline): SGHVS, FQNEAQ. Trimming cost V 0 bases and J 15 bases, with 12 bases left between them.

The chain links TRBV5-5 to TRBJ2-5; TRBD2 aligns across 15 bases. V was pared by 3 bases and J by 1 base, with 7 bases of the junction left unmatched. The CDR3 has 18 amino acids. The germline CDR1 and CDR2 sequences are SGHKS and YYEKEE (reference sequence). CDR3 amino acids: CASSSTGLAGGLQETQYF. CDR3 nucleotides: TGTGCCAGCAGCTCAACGGGACTAGCGGGAGGCCTCCAAGAGACCCAGTACTTC.

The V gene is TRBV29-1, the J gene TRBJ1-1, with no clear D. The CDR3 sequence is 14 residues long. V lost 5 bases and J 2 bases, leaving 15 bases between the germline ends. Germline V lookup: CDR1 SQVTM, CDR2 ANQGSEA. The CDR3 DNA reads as TGCAGCGTTCTTTCGAGAGTTACCAACACTGAAGCTTTCTTT. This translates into CSVLSRVTNTEAFF.